The next 23 T cell receptor beta chains were all read from a single sample in a study of beta chain features in type 1 diabetes. cDNA synthesis used the whole RNA isolate, giving expressed TCRB sequences. The table came from immunoSEQ multiplex PCR; TCRdb's copy has only in-frame clones and leaves some out. The sample lists fewer than 900,000 clones; 17% were seen once. The sequenced material came from naive CD4+ T cells from blood. The receptors were sampled from a woman between 18 and 30 years old in good health.

The rearrangement links TRBV2 to TRBJ2-7; no clear D. This CDR3 region has 13 residues. Germline CDR1 SNHLY, CDR2 FYNNEI. V lost 6 bases and J 3 bases, leaving 12 bases between the germline ends. CDR3 sequence: CASSEESYYEQYF. As DNA, the CDR3 is TGTGCCAGCAGCGAGGAGTCTTACTACGAGCAGTACTTC.

The chain carries TRBV5-5 and TRBJ2-2; D remains ambiguous. The germline CDR1 and CDR2 sequences are SGHKS and YYEKEE (reference sequence). V shed 0 bases and J shed 9 bases, with 9 bases lying between them. There are 13 residues in the CDR3. The CDR3 DNA is TGTGCCAGCAGCTTGGGTGGGATCAGGGAGCTGTTTTTT. It codes for CASSLGGIRELFF.

The chain couples TRBV14 to TRBJ2-7, with 11 bases aligning to TRBD1. The junction had 4 bases not matched to a gene; V was cut back by 5 bases and J by 4 bases. The germline CDR1 and CDR2 sequences are SGHDN and FVKESK. CDR3 length equals 14 residues. CDR3 loop: CASSLDRGLYEQYF. The CDR3 DNA reads as TGTGCCAGCAGCTTGGACAGGGGGCTGTACGAGCAGTACTTC.

The V gene is TRBV4-2, the J gene TRBJ2-3; 8 nucleotides line up with TRBD2. CDR3 length equals 14 residues. Trimming removed 4 bases from V and 4 bases from J; junction bases left unmatched: 4. Germline V lookup: CDR1 LGHNA, CDR2 YNFKEQ. The CDR3, as DNA: TGTGCCAGCAGCCCTGGACTAGCCGCAGATACGCAGTATTTT. It is translated as CASSPGLAADTQYF.

The V gene is TRBV15, the J gene TRBJ2-3; no clear D gene. Trimming left V 0 bases short and J 7 bases short, with 8 bases between. CDR1 LNHNV and CDR2 YYDKDF come from the germline V gene (reference sequence). The CDR3 covers 13 residues. This chain's CDR3 is CATSRDMAYTQYF. The CDR3 DNA is TGTGCCACCAGCAGAGATATGGCGTATACGCAGTATTTT. The complete variable domain, with remaining parts taken from reference TRBV15 and TRBJ2-3, reads DAMVIQNPRYQVTQFGKPVTLSCSQTLNHNVMYWYQQKSSQAPKLLFHYYDKDFNNEADTPDNFQSRRPNTSFCFLDIRSPGLGDTAMYLCATSRDMAYTQYFGPGTRLTVL.

This clone occurred a few times. The V gene is TRBV9, the J gene TRBJ1-5; D unclear. The CDR3 is made up of 15 amino acids. Per the germline V gene, CDR1 is SGDLS and CDR2 is YYNGEE. Trimming stripped 0 bases from V and 4 bases from J, with 11 bases between. The CDR3 here is CASSVGGRENQPQHF. The CDR3 nucleotides are TGTGCCAGCAGCGTAGGTGGACGGGAAAATCAGCCCCAGCATTTT.

The J gene is TRBJ1-1, the V gene TRBV5-1, with D hard to call. With 4 bases removed from V and 3 bases from J, the gap between germline ends came to 10 bases. Per the germline V gene, CDR1 is SGHRS and CDR2 is YFSETQ. This CDR3 has 13 amino acids. The CDR3 DNA reads as TGCGCCAGCAGCCGAAATATTGACACTGAAGCTTTCTTT. The encoded protein is CASSRNIDTEAFF.

This clone was recorded a few times. This rearrangement joins TRBV7-2 to TRBJ2-3; 7 bases are a match to TRBD2. V lost 5 bases to trimming and J lost 4 bases; unmatched junction nucleotides: 12. The CDR3 is made up of 16 amino acids. Germline values: CDR1 SGHTA, CDR2 FQGNSA. The CDR3 is CASSPQMGRVSDTQYF. The CDR3, as DNA: TGTGCCAGCAGCCCCCAGATGGGGAGGGTCTCAGATACGCAGTATTTT. The full variable domain, its missing parts supplied by reference TRBV7-2 and TRBJ2-3, is GAGVSQSPSNKVTEKGKDVELRCDPISGHTALYWYRQSLGQGLEFLIYFQGNSAPDKSGLPSDRFSAERTGGSVSTLTIQRTQQEDSAVYLCASSPQMGRVSDTQYFGPGTRLTVL.

This clone occurred a few times. V and J are TRBV10-3 and TRBJ2-7; 9 bases map to TRBD1. J was trimmed by 2 bases and V by 10 bases; bases with no gene match: 12. The CDR3 covers 15 residues. The germline V gene encodes CDR1 ENHRY and CDR2 SYGVKD. The CDR3 spells CATTGQGVGTYEQYF. The CDR3 nucleotides are TGTGCCACCACGGGACAGGGTGTCGGGACCTACGAGCAGTACTTC.

This clone was seen a few times. This chain connects TRBV7-9 to TRBJ1-4; D gene ambiguous. V was clipped by 0 bases and J by 0 bases, with 8 bases between them. The CDR3 contains 16 residues. The germline CDR1 and CDR2 sequences are SEHNR and FQNEAQ (reference sequence). The CDR3 bases are TGTGCCAGCAGCTTAGCGCTAACTGCAACTAATGAAAAACTGTTTTTT. This codes for CASSLALTATNEKLFF.

The chain has TRBV28 and TRBJ1-5; tentatively, D is TRBD1 (5 bases). Germline V gives CDR1 MDHEN, CDR2 SYDVKM. Trimming stripped 4 bases from V and 2 bases from J, with 9 bases between. This CDR3 has 14 residues. Here the CDR3 DNA reads TGTGCCAGCAGTTCCCCGACAGGCAATCAGCCCCAGCATTTT. This translates into CASSSPTGNQPQHF.

The chain couples TRBV6-1 to TRBJ2-7, with D uncertain. The CDR3 has 13 residues. Trimming left V 0 bases short and J 4 bases short, with 7 bases between. The germline CDR1 and CDR2 sequences are MNHNS and SASEGT. For the CDR3, the DNA is TGTGCCAGCAGTGAAGCTGGGGTGTACGAGCAGTACTTC. Its protein is CASSEAGVYEQYF.

V is TRBV25-1 and J is TRBJ2-1; the D is unclear. Trimming pared 2 bases from V and 0 bases from J, leaving 8 bases between. Germline CDR1 reads MGHDK; CDR2 reads SYGVNS. This CDR3 has 15 amino acids. CDR3 sequence: CASSEATFSYNEQFF. In DNA form, the CDR3 reads TGTGCCAGCAGTGAAGCAACATTCTCCTACAATGAGCAGTTCTTC.

This chain connects TRBV10-3 to TRBJ2-5; D possibly corresponds to TRBD1 (5 bases). This CDR3 has 14 amino acids. V lost 3 bases and J lost 4, with 12 bases in between. Germline V gene sequence: CDR1 ENHRY, CDR2 SYGVKD. In DNA form, the CDR3 reads TGTGCCATCAGTGATCCCAGGGTTGGAGAGACCCAGTACTTC. Its protein is CAISDPRVGETQYF.

This clone was observed a few times. The rearrangement links TRBV5-6 to TRBJ2-7; D is uncertain. V gave up 4 bases and J gave up 2 bases, with 13 bases separating them. The CDR3 has 14 amino acids. Germline V gene data show CDR1 as SGHDT and CDR2 as YYEEEE. Here the CDR3 DNA reads TGTGCCAGCAGCCGGGCCTTCGAAACCTACGAGCAGTACTTC. This codes for CASSRAFETYEQYF.

The chain combines TRBV5-1 with TRBJ2-1; unclear D gene. The CDR3 loop spans 13 amino acids. Trimming removed 1 base at V and 5 bases at J, with 7 bases between. CDR1 is SGHRS and CDR2 is YFSETQ in the germline V gene. CDR3 nucleotides: TGCGCCAGCAGCTTGCGTATAGACAATGAGCAGTTCTTC. Translating it yields CASSLRIDNEQFF.

This clone was detected a few times. The V call is TRBV7-9, the J call TRBJ2-1; no reliable D call. Trimming left V 5 bases short and J 5 bases short, with 7 bases between. Per germline, CDR1 SEHNR and CDR2 FQNEAQ (reference sequence). CDR3 length equals 12 residues. Here the CDR3 reads CASSPQNNEQFF. CDR3 sequence (DNA): TGTGCCAGCAGCCCACAGAACAATGAGCAGTTCTTC.

The J gene is TRBJ2-7, the V gene TRBV4-3; 7 bases are shared with TRBD2. The CDR3 totals 13 residues. Trimming at V came to 2 bases and at J to 3 bases, leaving 1 base not matched to a gene. Germline V gene data show CDR1 as LGHNA and CDR2 as YSLEER. For the CDR3, the DNA is TGCGCCAGCAGCCAACAGCGGGGCTACGAGCAGTACTTC. It is translated as CASSQQRGYEQYF.

This clone was counted a few times. The rearrangement uses TRBV9 and TRBJ2-1; 9 bases fit TRBD2. CDR1 SGDLS and CDR2 YYNGEE come from the germline V gene. Trimming removed 0 bases from V and 2 bases from J; junction bases left unmatched: 12. The CDR3 is 19 residues long. The CDR3 loop reads CASSVDPTRAGGAYNEQFF. Here the CDR3 DNA reads TGTGCCAGCAGCGTAGACCCGACTAGGGCGGGAGGGGCCTACAATGAGCAGTTCTTC.

The genes are TRBV7-2 and TRBJ2-1; unclear D gene. This CDR3 has 13 residues. Germline lookup yields CDR1 SGHTA and CDR2 FQGNSA. V lost 2 bases to trimming and J lost 5 bases, with 7 bases between them. Here the CDR3 DNA reads TGTGCCAGCAGCTTAAGGCTAGACAATGAGCAGTTCTTC. As protein: CASSLRLDNEQFF.

The rearrangement links TRBV10-3 to TRBJ1-4; no clear D gene. Trimming shortened V by 2 bases and J by 0 bases, and 10 bases separated the two germline ends. Per germline, CDR1 ENHRY and CDR2 SYGVKD. This CDR3 is built from 16 residues. CDR3 sequence reads: CAISERNRATNEKLFF. CDR3 coding DNA: TGTGCCATCAGTGAGCGCAACAGAGCAACTAATGAAAAACTGTTTTTT.

In this sample, this clone turned up a few times. The chain recombines TRBV4-2 with TRBJ1-5; D is uncertain. The CDR3 contains 14 residues. Germline V gives CDR1 LGHNA, CDR2 YNFKEQ. Deletions cut 0 bases from V and 3 bases from J, with 6 bases between. CDR3 sequence: CASSQDGINQPQHF. The CDR3 region has the DNA TGTGCCAGCAGCCAAGATGGGATCAATCAGCCCCAGCATTTT.

This chain links TRBV2 with TRBJ1-1; D may be TRBD1 (6 bases). V was cut by 11 bases and J by 1 base, with 8 bases left in between. Germline lookup yields CDR1 SNHLY and CDR2 FYNNEI. The CDR3 runs 11 residues. CDR3 nucleotides: TGTGCCGGGACACAGAACACTGAAGCTTTCTTT. It codes for CAGTQNTEAFF.